The clone carrying this T cell receptor (beta chain) was seen many times. The data originate from a study of patients and donors after allogeneic stem cell transplantation. Using its own MiXCR run on the RT-PCR reads, TCRdb lists one record per CDR3 protein. This sample has roughly 150,000 distinct CDR3 sequences; roughly 24% occur once, and the top ten carry about 25%. Input material: blood, either unsorted or a sorted T cell fraction (not recorded which). The TCR comes from a human donor who was either an allogeneic HSCT recipient or a stem cell or donor lymphocyte infusion donor (not recorded which). It is not recorded whose cells these are; they may come from a transplant donor.

CDR3 coding DNA: TGTGCCAGCAGTTTATATGGACTAGCGAACACTGAAGCTTTCTTT. Amino acid sequence: CASSLYGLANTEAFF. The V call is TRBV27, the J call TRBJ1-1; D unclear. CDR3 length equals 15 residues. Trimming pared 1 base from V and 1 base from J, leaving 10 bases between. The germline CDR1 and CDR2 sequences are MNHEY and SMNVEV (reference sequence).